This TCR beta chain was sequenced in a study of neoadjuvant anti-PD-1 for oral cavity cancer. The V and J ends lost 5 bases and 3 bases, in that order; junction bases with no gene match: 12. Germline CDR1 reads SEHNR; CDR2 reads FQNEAQ (reference sequence). The length of the CDR3 is 16 residues. These oral cavity squamous cell carcinomas were HPV-negative and locally advanced. No culture or expansion preceded analysis of these blood cells. Most PBMC samples had roughly 0.5 ug input DNA in six replicates. Profiled with immunoSEQ multiplex PCR; TCRdb holds only in-frame clones, not every one. The profile shows roughly 15,000 clones, about 66% of them singletons.

Sequenced here: PBMCs, sampled before nivolumab (anti-PD-1) treatment. The clonotype comes from a person aged 35-79 years with oral cavity squamous cell carcinoma. This rearrangement joins TRBV7-9 to TRBJ2-7; TRBD1 agrees at 8 bases. In DNA form, the CDR3 reads TGTGCCAGCAGCCTTGATTGGACAGGGTCGAACTACGAGCAGTACTTC. Residues: CASSLDWTGSNYEQYF. Full variable domain (rest looked up from reference TRBV7-9 and TRBJ2-7): DTGVSQNPRHKITKRGQNVTFRCDPISEHNRLYWYRQTLGQGPEFLTYFQNEAQLEKSRLLSDRFSAERPKGSFSTLEIQRTEQGDSAMYLCASSLDWTGSNYEQYFGPGTRLTVT.